This T cell receptor (beta chain) is from a study of vaccination and CD4 T cells after COVID-19. Sequence data for DNA of cultured CD4+ T cells were generated by the Oncomine TCR Beta short-read assay. TCRdb independently ran MiXCR on the PCR reads; one entry per CDR3 protein. The table records 4,200 or so distinct CDR3 sequences, 37% of them present only once. For this clonotype: The antigen is undetermined.

General study findings and limits: Convalescent patients' vaccine-specific clones were spike mono-reactive in 304 of 307 cases.

The treatment: approximately 9-day PBMC culture with coronavirus spike peptide pools or control peptides (ViraFEST assay). This clonotype was obtained from a human donor who had recovered from COVID-19. The material was CD4+ T cells from blood, cultured in vitro, obtained after SARS-CoV-2 vaccination.

CDR3: CASSLGGAREKLFF. For the CDR3, the DNA is TGTGCCAGCAGTCTGGGGGGGGCGAGGGAAAAACTGTTTTTT. This sequence joins TRBV27 and TRBJ1-4; maybe TRBD1 (6 bases). The CDR3 is 14 residues long. V was clipped by 5 bases and J by 8 bases, with 15 bases between them. Germline assignment: CDR1 MNHEY and CDR2 SMNVEV (reference sequence).